This record looks at one T cell receptor (beta chain) sequence and its context. The antigen is undetermined. Combining a sample-barcoded 5' primer with a J-beta primer mix, a second PCR ran for about 7 to 11 cycles. MiXCR, applied by TCRdb to the 5' RACE reads, yields one record per CDR3 protein. Among 1,300,000 or so distinct CDR3 sequences, roughly 59% were seen once, and the ten largest hold 5.5% to 8%. The CDR3 has 14 residues. CDR1 is LGHDT and CDR2 is YNNKEL in the germline V gene (reference sequence). Losses at the gene ends were 2 bases for V and 11 bases for J; bases not matched to a gene: 9. The data were taken from a study of blood T cells in healthy people across ages. Study results and limitations: Naive and antigen-experienced cells could not be conclusively compared, given unsorted PBMCs.

For every donor, a draw yielded around 10 milliliters of peripheral blood. The TCR sequence derives from a man aged 18 to 35 in good health. The rearrangement uses TRBV3-1 and TRBJ1-1, with 9 bases lining up with TRBD1. Sequencing used blood. CDR3: CASSQRDRVSRAFF. CDR3 nucleotide sequence: TGTGCCAGCAGCCAACGGGACAGGGTTAGTAGGGCTTTCTTT. Full variable domain (outside the CDR3, taken from reference TRBV3-1 and TRBJ1-1): DTAVSQTPKYLVTQMGNDKSIKCEQNLGHDTMYWYKQDSKKFLKIMFSYNNKELIINETVPNRFSPKSPDKAHLNLHINSLELGDSAVYFCASSQRDRVSRAFFGQGTRLTVV.